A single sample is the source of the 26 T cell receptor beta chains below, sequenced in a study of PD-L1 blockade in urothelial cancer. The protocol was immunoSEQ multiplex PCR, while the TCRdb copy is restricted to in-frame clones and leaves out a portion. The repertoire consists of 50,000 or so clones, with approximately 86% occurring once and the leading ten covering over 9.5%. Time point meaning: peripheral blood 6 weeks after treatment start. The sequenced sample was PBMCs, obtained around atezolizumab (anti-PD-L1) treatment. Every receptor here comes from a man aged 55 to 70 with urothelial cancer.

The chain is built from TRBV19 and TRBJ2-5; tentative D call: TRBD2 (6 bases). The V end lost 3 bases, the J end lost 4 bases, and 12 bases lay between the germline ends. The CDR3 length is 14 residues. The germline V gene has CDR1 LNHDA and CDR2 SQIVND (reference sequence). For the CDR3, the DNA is TGTGCCAGTAGTATCGGAGGGGATGGAGAGACCCAGTACTTC. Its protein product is CASSIGGDGETQYF.

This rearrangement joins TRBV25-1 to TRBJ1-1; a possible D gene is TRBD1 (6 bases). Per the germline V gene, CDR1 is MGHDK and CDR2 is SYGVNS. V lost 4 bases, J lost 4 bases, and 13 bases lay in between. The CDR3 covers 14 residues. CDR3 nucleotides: TGTGCCAGCAGTGGGGTGGCAGGGGCCACTGAAGCTTTCTTT. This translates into CASSGVAGATEAFF.

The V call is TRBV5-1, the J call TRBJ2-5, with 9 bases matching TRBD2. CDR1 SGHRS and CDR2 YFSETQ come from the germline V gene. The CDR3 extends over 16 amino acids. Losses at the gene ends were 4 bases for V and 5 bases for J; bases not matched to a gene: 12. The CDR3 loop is CASSGQGRGGHETQYF. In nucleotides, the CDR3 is TGCGCCAGCAGCGGTCAGGGGCGGGGGGGCCACGAGACCCAGTACTTC.

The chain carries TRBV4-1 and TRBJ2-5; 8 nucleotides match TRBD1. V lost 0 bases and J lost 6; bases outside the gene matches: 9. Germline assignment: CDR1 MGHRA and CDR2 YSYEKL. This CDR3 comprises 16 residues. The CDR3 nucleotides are TGCGCCAGCAGCCAAGAGCCGACAGGGGCTGGAAAGACCCAGTACTTC. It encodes CASSQEPTGAGKTQYF.

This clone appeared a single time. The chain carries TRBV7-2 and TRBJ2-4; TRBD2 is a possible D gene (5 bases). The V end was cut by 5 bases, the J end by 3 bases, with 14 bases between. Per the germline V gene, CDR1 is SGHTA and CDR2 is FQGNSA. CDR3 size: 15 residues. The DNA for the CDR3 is TGTGCCAGCAGCCGAACCGGAGGAAACAAAAACATTCAGTACTTC. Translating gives CASSRTGGNKNIQYF.

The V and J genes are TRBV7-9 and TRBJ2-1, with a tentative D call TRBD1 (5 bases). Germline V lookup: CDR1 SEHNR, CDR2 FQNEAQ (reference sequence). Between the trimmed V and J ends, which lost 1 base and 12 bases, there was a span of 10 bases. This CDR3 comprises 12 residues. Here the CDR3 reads CASSLEWGAQFF. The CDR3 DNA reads TGTGCCAGCAGCTTAGAATGGGGCGCGCAGTTCTTC.

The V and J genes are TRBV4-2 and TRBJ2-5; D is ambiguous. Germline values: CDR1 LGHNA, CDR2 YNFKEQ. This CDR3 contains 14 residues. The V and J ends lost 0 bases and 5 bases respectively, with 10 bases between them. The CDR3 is CASSQEGLWETQYF. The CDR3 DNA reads TGTGCCAGCAGCCAAGAGGGCTTATGGGAGACCCAGTACTTC.

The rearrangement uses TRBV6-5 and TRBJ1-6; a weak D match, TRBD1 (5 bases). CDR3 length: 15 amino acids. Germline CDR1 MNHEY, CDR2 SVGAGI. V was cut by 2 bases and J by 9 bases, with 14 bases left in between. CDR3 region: CASSYAGGASSPLHF. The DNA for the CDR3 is TGTGCCAGCAGTTACGCCGGCGGGGCTAGTTCACCCCTCCACTTT.

CDR3 amino acids: CASSDSGAGTGELFF. CDR3 coding DNA: TGTGCCAGCAGTGACTCTGGGGCGGGAACCGGGGAGCTGTTTTTT. J is TRBJ2-2 and V is TRBV6-4; tentatively, D is TRBD2 (6 bases). The CDR3 is made up of 15 amino acids. The germline CDR1 and CDR2 sequences are MRHNA and SNTAGT. Trimming removed 0 bases at V and 5 bases at J, with 10 bases between.

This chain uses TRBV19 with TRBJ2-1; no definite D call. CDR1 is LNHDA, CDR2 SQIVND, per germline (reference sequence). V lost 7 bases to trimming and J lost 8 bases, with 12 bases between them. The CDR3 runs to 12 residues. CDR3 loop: CASTPNKYEQFF. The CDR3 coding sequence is TGTGCCAGTACCCCTAATAAATATGAGCAGTTCTTC.

The CDR3 DNA reads TGTGCCAGCAGCCCATACGGGTTGAGGCGGGGGCTTTTCCATGAGCAGTTCTTC. Translating it yields CASSPYGLRRGLFHEQFF. The chain links TRBV11-3 to TRBJ2-1, with a possible D match to TRBD2 (7 bases). V was cut by 5 bases and J by 8 bases, with 28 bases left in between. Looked up from germline, CDR1 is SGHNT and CDR2 is YENEEA. This CDR3 spans 18 amino acids.

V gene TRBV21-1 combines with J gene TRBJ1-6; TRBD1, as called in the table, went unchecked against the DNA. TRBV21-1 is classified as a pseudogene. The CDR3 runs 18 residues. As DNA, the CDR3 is TGTGCCAGCAGCAAAATCCCCTCCATACAGGGGGGAAATTCACCCCTCCACTTT. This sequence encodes CASSKIPSIQGGNSPLHF.

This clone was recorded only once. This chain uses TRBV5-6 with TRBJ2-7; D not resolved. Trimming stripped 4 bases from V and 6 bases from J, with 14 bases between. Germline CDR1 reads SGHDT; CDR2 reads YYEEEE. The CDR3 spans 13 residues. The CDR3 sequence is CASSPGLGREQYF. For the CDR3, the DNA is TGTGCCAGCAGCCCCGGTCTTGGGCGCGAGCAGTACTTC.

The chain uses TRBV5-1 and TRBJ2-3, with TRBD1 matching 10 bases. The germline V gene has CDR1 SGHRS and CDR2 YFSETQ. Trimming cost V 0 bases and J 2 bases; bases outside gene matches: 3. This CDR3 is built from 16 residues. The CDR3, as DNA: TGCGCCAGCAGCTTGGTGACAGGGGGCTCCACAGATACGCAGTATTTT. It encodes CASSLVTGGSTDTQYF.

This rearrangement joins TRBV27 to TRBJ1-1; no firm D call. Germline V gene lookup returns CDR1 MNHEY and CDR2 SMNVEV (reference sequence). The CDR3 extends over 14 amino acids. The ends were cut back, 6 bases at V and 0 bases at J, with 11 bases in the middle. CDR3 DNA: TGTGCCAGCAGAACCGGGAAATTGAACACTGAAGCTTTCTTT. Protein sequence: CASRTGKLNTEAFF.

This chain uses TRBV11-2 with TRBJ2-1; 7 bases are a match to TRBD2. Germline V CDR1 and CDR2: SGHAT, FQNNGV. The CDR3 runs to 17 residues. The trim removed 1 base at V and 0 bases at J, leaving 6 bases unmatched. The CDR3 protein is CASSLGGAGSSYNEQFF. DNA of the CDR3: TGTGCCAGCAGCTTAGGGGGAGCGGGAAGCTCCTACAATGAGCAGTTCTTC.

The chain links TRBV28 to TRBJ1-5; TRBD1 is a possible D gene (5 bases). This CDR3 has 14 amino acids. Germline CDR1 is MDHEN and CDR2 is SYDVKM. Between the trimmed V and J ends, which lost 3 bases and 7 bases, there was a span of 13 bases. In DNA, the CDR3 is TGTGCCAGCAGTTTCGGGGGGGATCGACAGCCCCAGCATTTT. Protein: CASSFGGDRQPQHF.

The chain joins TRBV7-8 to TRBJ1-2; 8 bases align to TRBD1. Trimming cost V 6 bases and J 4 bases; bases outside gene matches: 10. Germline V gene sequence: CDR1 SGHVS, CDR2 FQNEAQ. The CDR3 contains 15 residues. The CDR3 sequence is CASSSFRGHGYGYTF. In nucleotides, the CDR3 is TGTGCCAGCAGTTCCTTCAGGGGGCACGGCTATGGCTACACCTTC. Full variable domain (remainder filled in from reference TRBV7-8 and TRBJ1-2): GAGVSQSPRYKVAKRGQDVALRCDPISGHVSLFWYQQALGQGPEFLTYFQNEAQLDKSGLPSDRFFAERPEGSVSTLKIQRTQQEDSAVYLCASSSFRGHGYGYTFGSGTRLTVV.

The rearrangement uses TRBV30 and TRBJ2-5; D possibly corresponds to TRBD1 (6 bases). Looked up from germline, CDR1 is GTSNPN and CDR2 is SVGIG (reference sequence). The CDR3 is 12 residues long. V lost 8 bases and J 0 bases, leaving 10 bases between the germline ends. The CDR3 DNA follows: TGTGCCCGCCGACAGGACCAAGAGACCCAGTACTTC. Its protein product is CARRQDQETQYF.

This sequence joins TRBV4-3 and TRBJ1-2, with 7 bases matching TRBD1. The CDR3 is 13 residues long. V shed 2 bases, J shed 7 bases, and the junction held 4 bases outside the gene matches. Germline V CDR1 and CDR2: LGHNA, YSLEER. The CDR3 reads CASSQYRGLGYTF. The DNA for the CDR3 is TGCGCCAGCAGCCAATACAGGGGACTTGGCTACACCTTC.

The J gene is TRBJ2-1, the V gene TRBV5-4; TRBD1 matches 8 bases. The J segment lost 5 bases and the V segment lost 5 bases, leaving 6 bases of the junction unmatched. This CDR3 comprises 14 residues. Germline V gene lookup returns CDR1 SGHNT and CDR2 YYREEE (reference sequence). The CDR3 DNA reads TGTGCCAGCAGGGGAAGGACAGGGAACAATGAGCAGTTCTTC. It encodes CASRGRTGNNEQFF.

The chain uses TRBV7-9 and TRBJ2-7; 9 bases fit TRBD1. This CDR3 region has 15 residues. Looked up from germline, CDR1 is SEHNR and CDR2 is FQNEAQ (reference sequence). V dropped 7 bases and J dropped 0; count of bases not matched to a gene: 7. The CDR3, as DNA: TGTGCCAGCACCGGCGGGGACAGGGCCTCCTACGAGCAGTACTTC. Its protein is CASTGGDRASYEQYF.

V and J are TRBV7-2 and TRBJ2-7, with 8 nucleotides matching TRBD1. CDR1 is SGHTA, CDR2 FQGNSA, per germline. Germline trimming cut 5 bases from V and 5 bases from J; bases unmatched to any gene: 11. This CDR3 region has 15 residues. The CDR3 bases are TGTGCCAGCAGCCGATCAACAGGGGGTGTCGACGAGCAGTACTTC. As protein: CASSRSTGGVDEQYF.

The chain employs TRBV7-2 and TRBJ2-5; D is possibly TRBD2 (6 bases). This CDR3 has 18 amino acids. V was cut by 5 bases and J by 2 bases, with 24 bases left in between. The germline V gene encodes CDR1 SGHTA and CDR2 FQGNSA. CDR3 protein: CASSPDRRGIMVQETQYF. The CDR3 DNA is TGTGCCAGCAGCCCCGACCGGCGGGGAATAATGGTGCAAGAGACCCAGTACTTC.

The CDR3 DNA sequence: TGTGCCAGCAGCTCCGCGGGGGGGACAGATACGCAGTATTTT. Amino acid sequence: CASSSAGGTDTQYF. The chain combines TRBV7-9 with TRBJ2-3, with 9 bases matching TRBD2. Per the germline V gene, CDR1 is SEHNR and CDR2 is FQNEAQ (reference sequence). The CDR3 is 14 residues long. The J segment lost 3 bases and the V segment lost 4 bases, leaving 2 bases of the junction unmatched. Based on the CDR3 plus reference TRBV7-9 and TRBJ2-3, the full variable domain is DTGVSQNPRHKITKRGQNVTFRCDPISEHNRLYWYRQTLGQGPEFLTYFQNEAQLEKSRLLSDRFSAERPKGSFSTLEIQRTEQGDSAMYLCASSSAGGTDTQYFGPGTRLTVL.

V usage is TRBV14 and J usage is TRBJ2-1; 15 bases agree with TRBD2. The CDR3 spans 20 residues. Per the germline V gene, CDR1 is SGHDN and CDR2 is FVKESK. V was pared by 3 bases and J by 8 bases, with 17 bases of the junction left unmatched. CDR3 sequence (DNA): TGTGCCAGCAGCCACAATCCGGGACTAGCGGGGGGATACAGGTTGGATGAGCAGTTCTTC. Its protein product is CASSHNPGLAGGYRLDEQFF.